The source of this TCR beta chain is a study of blood T cells in healthy people across ages. This clonotype was observed many times. Its specificity is not known. With a J-beta primer mix and a sample-barcoded 5' primer, a second PCR ran about 6 to 11 cycles. TCRdb itself ran the 5' RACE reads through MiXCR, one entry per CDR3 protein. The sample contains some 1,000,000 distinct CDR3 sequences, less than 25% of which appear only once. Findings of the study overall: PBMC samples, being unsorted, prevented any conclusive comparison of naive and antigen-experienced cells.

Donors were systemically healthy Caucasian individuals from Russia aged about 6 to 90 years. The length of the CDR3 is 11 residues. The V end lost 4 bases, the J end lost 1 base, and 4 bases lay between the germline ends. Germline CDR1 reads SQVTM; CDR2 reads ANQGSEA. The data were also submitted as part of a second study, on T cells of mothers and their children.

The sample comprised blood. The receptor was isolated from a girl aged 2-10 years in good health. The chain employs TRBV29-1 and TRBJ1-1; D is uncertain. For the CDR3, the DNA is TGCAGCGTTGCCAGGAACACTGAAGCTTTCTTT. It codes for CSVARNTEAFF.